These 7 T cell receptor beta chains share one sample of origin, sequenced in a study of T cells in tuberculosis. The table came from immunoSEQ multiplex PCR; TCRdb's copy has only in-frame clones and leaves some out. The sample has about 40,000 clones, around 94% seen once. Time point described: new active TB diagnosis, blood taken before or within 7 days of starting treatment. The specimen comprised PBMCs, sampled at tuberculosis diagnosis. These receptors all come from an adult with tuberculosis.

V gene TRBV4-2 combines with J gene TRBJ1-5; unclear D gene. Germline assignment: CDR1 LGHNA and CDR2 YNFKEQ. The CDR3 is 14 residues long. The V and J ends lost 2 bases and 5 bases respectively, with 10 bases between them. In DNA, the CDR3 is TGTGCCAGCAGCCAATACACAGTAGATCAGCCCCAGCATTTT. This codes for CASSQYTVDQPQHF.

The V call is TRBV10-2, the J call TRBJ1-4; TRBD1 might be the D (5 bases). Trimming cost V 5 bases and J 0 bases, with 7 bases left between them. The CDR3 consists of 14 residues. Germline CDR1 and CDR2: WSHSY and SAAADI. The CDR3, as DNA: TGCGCCAGCAGTAGACAGACAACTAATGAAAAACTGTTTTTT. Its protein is CASSRQTTNEKLFF.

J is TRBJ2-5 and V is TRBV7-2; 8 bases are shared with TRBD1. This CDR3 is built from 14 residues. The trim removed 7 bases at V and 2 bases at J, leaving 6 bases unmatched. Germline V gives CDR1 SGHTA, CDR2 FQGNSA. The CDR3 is CASTTGTGQETQYF. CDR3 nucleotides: TGTGCCAGCACGACCGGGACAGGTCAAGAGACCCAGTACTTC.

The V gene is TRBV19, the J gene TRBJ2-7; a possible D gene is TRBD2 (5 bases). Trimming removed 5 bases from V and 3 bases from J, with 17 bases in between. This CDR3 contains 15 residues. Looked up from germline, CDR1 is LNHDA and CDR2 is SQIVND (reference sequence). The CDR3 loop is CASSPGVGDLYEQYF. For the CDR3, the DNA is TGTGCCAGTAGTCCCGGAGTGGGAGACCTCTACGAGCAGTACTTC.

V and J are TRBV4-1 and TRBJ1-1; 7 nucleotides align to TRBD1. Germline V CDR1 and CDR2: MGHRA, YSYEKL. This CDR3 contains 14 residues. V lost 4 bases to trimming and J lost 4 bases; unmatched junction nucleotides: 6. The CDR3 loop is CASSPTPGGTEAFF. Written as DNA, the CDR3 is TGCGCCAGCAGCCCCACCCCAGGGGGCACTGAAGCTTTCTTT.

CDR3: CASSLVTRSGNTIYF. The CDR3 DNA reads TGTGCCAGCAGCTTAGTCACACGATCTGGAAACACCATATATTTT. The V gene is TRBV7-8, the J gene TRBJ1-3; the D is unclear. Trimming took 1 base from V and 1 from J, leaving 8 bases between them. From germline, CDR1 is SGHVS and CDR2 FQNEAQ. There are 15 residues in the CDR3.

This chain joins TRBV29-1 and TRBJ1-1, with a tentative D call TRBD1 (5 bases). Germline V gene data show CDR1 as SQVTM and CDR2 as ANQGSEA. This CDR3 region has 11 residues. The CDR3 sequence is CLGRVNTEAFF. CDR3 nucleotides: TGCTTGGGCAGGGTGAACACTGAAGCTTTCTTT.